This TCR beta chain stems from a study of blood T cell repertoires in COVID-19. V lost 0 bases and J lost 4, with 9 bases in between. This CDR3 comprises 14 residues. Germline V gene sequence: CDR1 MGHRA, CDR2 YSYEKL. Per the original methods: From reference gene primer amplification, estimates of nucleated cell counts were derived. Data came from immunoSEQ multiplex PCR; TCRdb stores just in-frame clones and leaves some out. V and J calls and clone size are given by that table; D and trimming were obtained from the DNA. The sample holds 300,000 to 350,000 clones; 88% are singletons and the top ten take around 5%. Enrolled through a virtual design, the participants were between roughly 18 and 95 years of age and came from about two dozen US areas. Each participant's cohort was designated according to participant-reported clinical history.

Sequenced input: PBMCs or T cells enriched from blood (not recorded which). This clonotype was sampled from a man aged 25 to 40 who had recovered from COVID-19. The J gene is TRBJ1-1, the V gene TRBV4-1; D is possibly TRBD1 (5 bases). The CDR3 nucleotides read TGCGCCAGCAGCCAAGACAGGGAGGGCACTGAAGCTTTCTTT. This sequence encodes CASSQDREGTEAFF.